The clone carrying this TCR beta chain was found a few times. The antigen remains undetermined. Germline CDR1 SGHDN, CDR2 FVKESK. The CDR3 covers 16 residues. V was clipped by 4 bases and J by 2 bases, with 17 bases between them. The data originate from a study of beta chain features in type 1 diabetes. Study summary: Cells sorted and examined across all samples totaled 90 million to 120 million.

CD45RO/CCR7/CD25/CD127/CD95/CD27 sorting isolated CD4+ naive, central memory, regulatory and stem cell-like memory cells. All of the isolated RNA was reverse transcribed, so expressed TCRB transcripts were sequenced. About 3.5 million reads, on average, came from each naive, central memory and regulatory T cell sample. Repertoires were generated with immunoSEQ multiplex PCR, while TCRdb's copy carries only in-frame clones and drops some. The top ten hold more than 0.09% of the sample, which has around 710,000 clones, roughly 12% seen once. Overall study findings and caveats: Patients' naive, central memory and Treg TCRB repertoires seemed closer to one another than those of healthy donors. Researchers report that Type 1 diabetes patients had moderately but significantly shorter TCRB CDR3s across all four CD4+ subsets.

This sequence joins TRBV14 and TRBJ2-5; D possibly corresponds to TRBD2 (5 bases). Specimen: naive CD4+ T cells from blood. The TCR sequence derives from a man aged 30-40 years with type 1 diabetes. The CDR3 region is CASSRGRGRPQETQYF. The CDR3 bases are TGTGCCAGCAGCCGCGGGCGCGGCAGACCACAAGAGACCCAGTACTTC.